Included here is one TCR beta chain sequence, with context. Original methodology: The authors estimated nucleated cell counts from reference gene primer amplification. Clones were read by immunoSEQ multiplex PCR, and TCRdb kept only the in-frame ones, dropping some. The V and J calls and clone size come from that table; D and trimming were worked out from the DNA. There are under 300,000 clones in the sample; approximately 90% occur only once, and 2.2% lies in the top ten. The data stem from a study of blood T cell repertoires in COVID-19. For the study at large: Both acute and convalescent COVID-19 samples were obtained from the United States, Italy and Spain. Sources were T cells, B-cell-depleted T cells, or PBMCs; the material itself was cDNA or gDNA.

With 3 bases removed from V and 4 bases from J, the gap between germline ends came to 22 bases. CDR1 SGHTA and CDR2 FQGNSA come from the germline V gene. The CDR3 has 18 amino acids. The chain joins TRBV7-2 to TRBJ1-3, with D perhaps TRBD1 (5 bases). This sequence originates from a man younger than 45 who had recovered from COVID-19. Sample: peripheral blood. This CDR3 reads CASSLILRQGGFGNTIYF. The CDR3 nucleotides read TGTGCCAGCAGCTTGATCCTCCGCCAGGGAGGATTCGGAAACACCATATATTTT.